This T cell receptor beta chain was identified during a study of OX40 agonist ivuxolimab in advanced cancers. Study details: Patients enrolled in dose escalation were diagnosed with hepatocellular carcinoma, melanoma, renal cell or head and neck cancer. Study-wide points: Low levels of normalized T-cell clonal expansion also appeared in some nonresponders.

Sampled blood was obtained at baseline, cycle 4 day 1, and cycle 7 day 1. Clones were sequenced by immunoSEQ multiplex PCR, and TCRdb holds only the in-frame ones, with some missing. The sample shows roughly 72,000 clones, 81% of them seen only once. As concerns this clone: Its antigen is currently unknown.

Trimming cost V 1 base and J 3 bases; bases outside gene matches: 20. In germline, CDR1 is GTSNPN, CDR2 SVGIG (reference sequence). The CDR3 consists of 20 residues. The TCR originated in an adult with an advanced solid tumor such as melanoma, head and neck, liver or kidney cancer. V is TRBV30 and J is TRBJ1-2; 10 bases agree with TRBD1. This specimen was CD4+ or CD8+ T cells sorted from blood, taken in a trial of the OX40 agonist ivuxolimab. Here the CDR3 DNA reads TGTGCCTGGAGTGACCCTACGGAGGGACAGGGGTTCCTCTTTGACTATGGCTACACCTTC. As protein: CAWSDPTEGQGFLFDYGYTF.